This is a list of T cell receptor beta chains from one sample in a study of blood T cell repertoires in COVID-19. Generated by immunoSEQ multiplex PCR, the TCRdb table keeps only in-frame clones and is missing some. The sample consists of some 230,000 clones, about 79% of them appearing once. The source material was PBMCs or T cells enriched from blood (not recorded which). The receptors stem from a woman aged 40 to 50 with acute COVID-19. CDR3s include the opening cysteine and the closing phenylalanine or tryptophan. D genes are given only for firm matches. Clone sizes are given selectively: once, few, many, or a class where the clone is expanded.

J gene: TRBJ1-2; clone size: NA; D gene: NA; CDR3 length: 13; V gene: TRBV7-2; CDR3 protein: CASPASGGPGYTF; CDR3 DNA: TGTGCCAGCCCCGCTTCGGGGGGTCCTGGCTACACCTTC
J gene: TRBJ1-1; clone size: NA; D gene: TRBD1; CDR3 length: 15; V gene: TRBV5-5; CDR3 protein: CASRRQQGVDTEAFF; CDR3 DNA: TGTGCCAGCAGACGTCAACAGGGGGTTGACACTGAAGCTTTCTTT
J gene: TRBJ1-4; clone size: NA; D gene: TRBD1; CDR3 length: 16; V gene: TRBV24-1; CDR3 protein: CATRIHRGRTNEKLFF; CDR3 DNA: TGTGCCACCAGGATACACAGGGGGCGCACGAATGAAAAACTGTTTTTT
J gene: TRBJ2-7; clone size: NA; D gene: NA; CDR3 length: 13; V gene: TRBV3-1/TRBV3-2; CDR3 protein: CASSSGTDYEQYF; CDR3 DNA: TGTGCCAGCAGCTCCGGGACTGACTACGAGCAGTACTTC
J gene: TRBJ1-5; clone size: NA; D gene: TRBD1; CDR3 length: 17; V gene: TRBV19; CDR3 protein: CASSIRGQGVIGQPQHF; CDR3 DNA: TGTGCCAGTAGTATACGCGGGCAGGGGGTAATTGGTCAGCCCCAGCATTTT
J gene: TRBJ1-1; clone size: NA; D gene: NA; CDR3 length: 13; V gene: TRBV4-2; CDR3 protein: CATSYQVNTEAFF; CDR3 DNA: TGTGCCACCTCCTATCAGGTGAACACTGAAGCTTTCTTT
J gene: TRBJ2-5; clone size: NA; D gene: TRBD2; CDR3 length: 16; V gene: TRBV7-9; CDR3 protein: CASSLGVRGGEETQYF; CDR3 DNA: TGTGCCAGCAGCTTAGGAGTTCGGGGAGGGGAAGAGACCCAGTACTTC
J gene: TRBJ2-1; clone size: NA; D gene: NA; CDR3 length: 15; V gene: TRBV28; CDR3 protein: CASREGVEAYNEQFF; CDR3 DNA: TGTGCCAGCCGCGAGGGGGTCGAGGCCTACAATGAGCAGTTCTTC
J gene: TRBJ1-2; clone size: many; D gene: TRBD1; CDR3 length: 12; V gene: TRBV27; CDR3 protein: CASSKGQGLPNF; CDR3 DNA: TGTGCCAGCAGCAAGGGACAGGGATTACCTAACTTC
J gene: TRBJ2-3; clone size: NA; D gene: NA; CDR3 length: 14; V gene: TRBV7-9; CDR3 protein: CASGEGSGIDTQYF; CDR3 DNA: TGTGCCAGCGGGGAAGGTAGCGGTATAGATACGCAGTATTTT
J gene: TRBJ1-2; clone size: NA; D gene: NA; CDR3 length: 13; V gene: TRBV12-3/TRBV12-4; CDR3 protein: CASSYRTVDGYTF; CDR3 DNA: TGTGCCAGCAGTTATAGAACAGTGGATGGCTACACCTTC
J gene: TRBJ1-2; clone size: once; D gene: NA; CDR3 length: 16; V gene: TRBV4-2; CDR3 protein: CASSQGGRGTNYGYTF; CDR3 DNA: TGTGCCAGCAGCCAAGGAGGGAGGGGTACTAACTATGGCTACACCTTC